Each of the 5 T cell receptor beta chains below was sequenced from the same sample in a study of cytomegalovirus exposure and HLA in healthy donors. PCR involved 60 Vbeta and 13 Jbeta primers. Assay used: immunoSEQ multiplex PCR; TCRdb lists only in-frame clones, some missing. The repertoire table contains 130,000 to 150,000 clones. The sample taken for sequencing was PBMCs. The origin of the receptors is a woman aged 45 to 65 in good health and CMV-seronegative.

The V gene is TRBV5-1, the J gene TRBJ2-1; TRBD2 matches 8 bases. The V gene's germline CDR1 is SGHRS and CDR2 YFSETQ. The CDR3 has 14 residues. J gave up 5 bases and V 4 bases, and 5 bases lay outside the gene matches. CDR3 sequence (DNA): TGCGCCAGCAGCCCTACTAGCGGCCACAATGAGCAGTTCTTC. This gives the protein CASSPTSGHNEQFF.

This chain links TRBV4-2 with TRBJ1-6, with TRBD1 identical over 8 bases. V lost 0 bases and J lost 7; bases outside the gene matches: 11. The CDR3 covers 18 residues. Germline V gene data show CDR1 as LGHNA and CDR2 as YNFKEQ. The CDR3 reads CASSQEPEGGDRNSPLHF. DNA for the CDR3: TGTGCCAGCAGCCAAGAACCAGAGGGAGGGGACAGGAATTCACCCCTCCACTTT.

The CDR3 bases are TGTGCCTGGAGTAACGGGTTGGAGGAGACCCAGTACTTC. Its translation: CAWSNGLEETQYF. This chain uses TRBV30 with TRBJ2-5; the D is unclear. Germline V CDR1 and CDR2: GTSNPN, SVGIG (reference sequence). The CDR3 loop spans 13 amino acids. V lost 2 bases and J lost 5, with 12 bases in between.

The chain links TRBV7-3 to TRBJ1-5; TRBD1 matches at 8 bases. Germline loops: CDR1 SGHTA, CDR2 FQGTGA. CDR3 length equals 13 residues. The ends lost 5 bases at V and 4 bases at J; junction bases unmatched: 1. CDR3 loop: CASSQGANQPQHF. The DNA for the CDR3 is TGTGCCAGCAGCCAGGGGGCTAATCAGCCCCAGCATTTT.

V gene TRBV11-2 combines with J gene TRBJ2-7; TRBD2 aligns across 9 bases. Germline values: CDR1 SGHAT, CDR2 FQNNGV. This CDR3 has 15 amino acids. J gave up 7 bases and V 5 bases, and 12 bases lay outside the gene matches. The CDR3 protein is CASSPLDSGGREQYF. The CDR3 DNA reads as TGTGCCAGCAGCCCCCTAGATAGCGGGGGAAGGGAGCAGTACTTC.